This TCR beta chain was observed in a study of blood T cell repertoires in COVID-19. As handled by the study authors: The authors estimated nucleated cell counts from reference gene primer amplification. Assay: immunoSEQ multiplex PCR; the TCRdb copy retains only in-frame clones and omits some. V, J and clone size derive from that table, while D and trimming were established from the DNA sequence. The sample gives some 250,000 clones, about 88% of which show up once; 5.2% is in the top ten. This CDR3 contains 12 residues. Germline assignment: CDR1 SEHNR and CDR2 FQNEAQ (reference sequence). V dropped 4 bases and J dropped 7 bases, with 11 bases sitting between them.

The sequencing input was peripheral blood. The receptor's source is a woman in her fifties or sixties with COVID-19, enrolled during active disease. The chain couples TRBV7-9 to TRBJ2-7, with D hard to call. The CDR3 coding sequence is TGTGCCAGCAGCTGGGTTGAGGAGGAGCAGTACTTC. Translation gives CASSWVEEEQYF.